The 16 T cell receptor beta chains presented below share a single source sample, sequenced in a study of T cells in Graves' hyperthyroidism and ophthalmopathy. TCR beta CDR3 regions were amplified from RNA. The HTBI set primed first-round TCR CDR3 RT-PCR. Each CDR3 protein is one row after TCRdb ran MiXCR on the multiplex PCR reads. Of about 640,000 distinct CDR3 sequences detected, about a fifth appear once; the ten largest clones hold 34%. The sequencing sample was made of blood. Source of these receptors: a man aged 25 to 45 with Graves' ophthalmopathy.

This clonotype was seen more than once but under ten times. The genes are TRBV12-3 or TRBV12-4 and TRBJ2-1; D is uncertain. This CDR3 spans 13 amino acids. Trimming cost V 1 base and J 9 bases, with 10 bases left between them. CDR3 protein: CASSLEGLGEQFF. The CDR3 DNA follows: TGTGCCAGCAGTTTAGAAGGGTTGGGTGAGCAGTTCTTC.

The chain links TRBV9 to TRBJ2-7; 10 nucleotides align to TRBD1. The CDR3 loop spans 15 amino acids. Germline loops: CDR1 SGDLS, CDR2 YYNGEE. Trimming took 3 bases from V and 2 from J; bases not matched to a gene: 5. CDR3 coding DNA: TGTGCCAGCAGCGCCGAAGACAGGGGGCCCTACGAGCAGTACTTC. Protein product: CASSAEDRGPYEQYF.

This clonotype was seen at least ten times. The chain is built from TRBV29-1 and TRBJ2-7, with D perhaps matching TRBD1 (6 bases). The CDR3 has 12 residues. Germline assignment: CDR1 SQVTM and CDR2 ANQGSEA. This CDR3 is CSVRGSSYEQYF. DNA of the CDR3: TGCAGTGTGAGGGGGAGCTCCTACGAGCAGTACTTC.

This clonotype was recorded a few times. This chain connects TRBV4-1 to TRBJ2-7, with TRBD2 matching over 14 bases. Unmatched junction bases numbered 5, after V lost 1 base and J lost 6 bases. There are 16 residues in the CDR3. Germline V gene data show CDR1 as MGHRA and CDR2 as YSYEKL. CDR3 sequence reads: CASSQAGTSGSPEQYF. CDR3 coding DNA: TGCGCCAGCAGCCAAGCCGGGACTAGCGGGAGTCCCGAGCAGTACTTC.

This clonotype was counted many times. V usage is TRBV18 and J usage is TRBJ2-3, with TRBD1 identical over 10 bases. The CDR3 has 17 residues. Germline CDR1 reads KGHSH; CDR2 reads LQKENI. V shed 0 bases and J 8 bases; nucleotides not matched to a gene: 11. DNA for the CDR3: TGTGCCAGCTCACCACCCCCTGGGACAGGGGTAGAGGGTACGCAGTATTTT. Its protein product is CASSPPPGTGVEGTQYF. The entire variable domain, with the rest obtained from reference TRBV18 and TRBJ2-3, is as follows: NAGVMQNPRHLVRRRGQEARLRCSPMKGHSHVYWYRQLPEEGLKFMVYLQKENIIDESGMPKERFSAEFPKEGPSILRIQQVVRGDSAAYFCASSPPPGTGVEGTQYFGPGTRLTVL.

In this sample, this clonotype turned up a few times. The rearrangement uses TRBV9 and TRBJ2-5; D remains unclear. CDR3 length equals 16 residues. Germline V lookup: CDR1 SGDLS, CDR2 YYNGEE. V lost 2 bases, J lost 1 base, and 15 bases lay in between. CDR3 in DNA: TGTGCCAGCAGCGTCGAGGTATGGGCATCCCAAGAGACCCAGTACTTC. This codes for CASSVEVWASQETQYF.

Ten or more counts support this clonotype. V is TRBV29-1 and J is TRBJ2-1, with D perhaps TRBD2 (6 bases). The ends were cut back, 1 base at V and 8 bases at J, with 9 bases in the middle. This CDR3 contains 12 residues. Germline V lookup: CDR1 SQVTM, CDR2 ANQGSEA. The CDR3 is CSVEAVADEQFF. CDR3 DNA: TGCAGCGTTGAAGCAGTAGCGGATGAGCAGTTCTTC.

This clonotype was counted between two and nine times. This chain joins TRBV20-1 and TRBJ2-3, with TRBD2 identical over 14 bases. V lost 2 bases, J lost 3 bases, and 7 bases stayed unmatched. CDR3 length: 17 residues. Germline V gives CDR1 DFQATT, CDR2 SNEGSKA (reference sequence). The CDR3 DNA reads TGCAGTGCTAGATCCGGGACTAGCGGGAGTTGGACAGATACGCAGTATTTT. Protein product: CSARSGTSGSWTDTQYF.

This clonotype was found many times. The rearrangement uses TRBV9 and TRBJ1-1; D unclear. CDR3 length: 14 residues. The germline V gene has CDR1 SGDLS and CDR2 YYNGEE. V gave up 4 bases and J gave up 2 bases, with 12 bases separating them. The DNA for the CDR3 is TGTGCCAGCAGCCACGGTTGGGGTAACACTGAAGCTTTCTTT. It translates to CASSHGWGNTEAFF. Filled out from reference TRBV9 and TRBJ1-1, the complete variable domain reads DSGVTQTPKHLITATGQRVTLRCSPRSGDLSVYWYQQSLDQGLQFLIQYYNGEERAKGNILERFSAQQFPDLHSELNLSSLELGDSALYFCASSHGWGNTEAFFGQGTRLTVV.

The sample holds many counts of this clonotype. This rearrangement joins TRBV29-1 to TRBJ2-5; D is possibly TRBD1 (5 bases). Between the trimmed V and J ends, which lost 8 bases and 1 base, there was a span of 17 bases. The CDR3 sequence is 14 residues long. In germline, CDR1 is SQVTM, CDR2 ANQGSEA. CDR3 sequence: CSTRWGQGQETQYF. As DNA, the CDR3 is TGCAGCACCAGGTGGGGCCAGGGCCAAGAGACCCAGTACTTC.

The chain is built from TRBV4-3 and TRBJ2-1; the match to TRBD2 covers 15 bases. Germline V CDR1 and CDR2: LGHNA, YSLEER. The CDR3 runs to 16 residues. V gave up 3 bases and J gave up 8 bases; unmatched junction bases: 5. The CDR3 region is CASSQTGTSGRHEQFF. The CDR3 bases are TGCGCCAGCAGCCAGACCGGGACTAGCGGGAGGCATGAGCAGTTCTTC.

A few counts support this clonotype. The CDR3 DNA reads as TGCAGTGCTAGAGAGCGGACAGGGAGCCAAGAGACCCAGTACTTC. It specifies CSARERTGSQETQYF. The rearrangement uses TRBV20-1 and TRBJ2-5, with 8 bases that match TRBD1. Trimming cost V 0 bases and J 1 base; bases outside gene matches: 4. Germline V lookup: CDR1 DFQATT, CDR2 SNEGSKA (reference sequence). The CDR3 has 15 amino acids.

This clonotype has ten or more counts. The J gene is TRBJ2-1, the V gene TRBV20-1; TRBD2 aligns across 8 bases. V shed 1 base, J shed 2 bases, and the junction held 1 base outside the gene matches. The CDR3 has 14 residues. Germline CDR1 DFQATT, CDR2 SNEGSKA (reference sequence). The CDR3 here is CSARAGGPYNEQFF. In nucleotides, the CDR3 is TGCAGTGCTAGAGCGGGAGGGCCCTACAATGAGCAGTTCTTC.

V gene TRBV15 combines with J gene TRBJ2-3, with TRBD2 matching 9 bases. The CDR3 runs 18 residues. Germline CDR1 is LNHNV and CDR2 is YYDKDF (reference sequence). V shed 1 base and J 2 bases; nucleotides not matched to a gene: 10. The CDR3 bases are TGTGCCACCAGCAGAGGGGACGCTAGCGGGATCCACACAGATACGCAGTATTTT. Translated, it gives CATSRGDASGIHTDTQYF.

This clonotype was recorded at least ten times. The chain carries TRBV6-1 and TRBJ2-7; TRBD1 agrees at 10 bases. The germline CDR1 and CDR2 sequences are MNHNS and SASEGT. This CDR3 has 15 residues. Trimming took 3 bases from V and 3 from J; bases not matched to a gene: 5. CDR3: CASSEAGQGDYEQYF. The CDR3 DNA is TGTGCCAGCAGTGAGGCCGGACAGGGGGACTACGAGCAGTACTTC.

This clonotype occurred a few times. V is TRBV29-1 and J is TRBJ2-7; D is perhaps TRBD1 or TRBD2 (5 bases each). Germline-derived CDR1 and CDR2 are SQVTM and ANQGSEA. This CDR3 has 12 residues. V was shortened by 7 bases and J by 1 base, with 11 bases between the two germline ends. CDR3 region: CSAGRTSYEQYF. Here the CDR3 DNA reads TGCAGCGCGGGACGGACGTCCTACGAGCAGTACTTC.